This T cell receptor beta chain was sequenced in a study of Ad26.COV2.S vaccination and SARS-CoV-2 variants. Germline V gene data show CDR1 as SGHDT and CDR2 as YYEEEE. There are 16 residues in the CDR3. The junction had 6 bases not matched to a gene; V was cut back by 0 bases and J by 3 bases. Described treatment: around 19 received Ad26.COV2.S at low or high dose, single or two shots; about five received placebo; per-sample allocation not given. The samples were gathered on day 63 after the first injection of vaccine or placebo. An adult donor aged 18-55 years was enrolled in Boston. Clones were sequenced by immunoSEQ multiplex PCR, and TCRdb holds only the in-frame ones, with some missing. The repertoire has some 250,000 clones, around 89% of them found once; the top ten carry about 10%. In regard to this clone: Its antigen is not known.

Overall study results and limits: An underestimation of total T cell responses may have resulted from the TCR breadth and depth analyses.

Here the sequenced sample was peripheral blood, taken in a trial of Ad26.COV2.S vaccine versus placebo. The V call is TRBV5-6, the J call TRBJ1-5; 7 nucleotides line up with TRBD1. The receptor comes from a person between 18 and 65 years old who received the Ad26.COV2.S COVID-19 vaccine or a placebo. DNA for the CDR3: TGTGCCAGCAGCTTGGCCACAGGGGCCGTCAATCAGCCCCAGCATTTT. Its protein product is CASSLATGAVNQPQHF.